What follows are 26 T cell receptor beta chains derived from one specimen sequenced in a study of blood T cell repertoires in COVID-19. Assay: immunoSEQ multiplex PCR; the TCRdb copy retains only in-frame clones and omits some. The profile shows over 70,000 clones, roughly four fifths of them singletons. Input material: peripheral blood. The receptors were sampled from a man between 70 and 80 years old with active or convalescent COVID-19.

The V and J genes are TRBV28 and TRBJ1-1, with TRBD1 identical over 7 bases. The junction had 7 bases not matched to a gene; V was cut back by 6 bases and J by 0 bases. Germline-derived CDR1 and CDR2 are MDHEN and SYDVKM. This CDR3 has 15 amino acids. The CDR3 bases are TGTGCCAGCAGATCGGGACAGTACATGAACACTGAAGCTTTCTTT. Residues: CASRSGQYMNTEAFF.

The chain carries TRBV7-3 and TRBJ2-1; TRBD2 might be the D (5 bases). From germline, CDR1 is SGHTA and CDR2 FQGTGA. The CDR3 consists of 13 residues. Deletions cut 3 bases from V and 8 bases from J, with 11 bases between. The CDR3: CASSFTRSDEQFF. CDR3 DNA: TGTGCCAGCAGCTTTACTAGATCGGATGAGCAGTTCTTC.

This CDR3 is CASSPQGGNTGELFF. CDR3 DNA: TGTGCCAGCAGCCCCCAAGGGGGGAACACCGGGGAGCTGTTTTTT. The chain links TRBV7-2 to TRBJ2-2, with a possible D match to TRBD1 (6 bases). V gave up 5 bases and J gave up 1 base, with 11 bases separating them. This CDR3 spans 15 amino acids. Germline CDR1 SGHTA, CDR2 FQGNSA.

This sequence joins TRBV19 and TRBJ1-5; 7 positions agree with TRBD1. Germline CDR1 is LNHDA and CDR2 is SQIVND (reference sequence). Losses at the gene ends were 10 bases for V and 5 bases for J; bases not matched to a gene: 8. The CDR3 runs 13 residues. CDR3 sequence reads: CATVGQYYQPQHF. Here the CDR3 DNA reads TGTGCCACCGTGGGACAGTACTATCAGCCCCAGCATTTT.

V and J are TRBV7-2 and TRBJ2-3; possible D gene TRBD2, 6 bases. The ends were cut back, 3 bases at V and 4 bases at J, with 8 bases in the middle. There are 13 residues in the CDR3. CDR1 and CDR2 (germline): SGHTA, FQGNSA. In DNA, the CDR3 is TGTGCCAGCAGCTTCCAGCGGGCAGATACGCAGTATTTT. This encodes CASSFQRADTQYF.

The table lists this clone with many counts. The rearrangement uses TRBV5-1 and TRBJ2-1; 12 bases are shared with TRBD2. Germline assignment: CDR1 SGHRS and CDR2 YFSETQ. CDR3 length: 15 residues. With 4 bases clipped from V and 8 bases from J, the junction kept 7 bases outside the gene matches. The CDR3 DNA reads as TGCGCCAGCAGCCCTAGCGGGGGGGCCAGCGATGAGCAGTTCTTC. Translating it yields CASSPSGGASDEQFF.

The DNA for the CDR3 is TGTGCCTGGAGTAAACAGGGGGGCGAGACCCAGTACTTC. It specifies CAWSKQGGETQYF. This sequence joins TRBV30 and TRBJ2-5; 8 bases fit TRBD1. There are 13 residues in the CDR3. Germline V CDR1 and CDR2: GTSNPN, SVGIG (reference sequence). Trimming cost V 2 bases and J 5 bases; bases outside gene matches: 4. The complete variable domain, with remaining parts taken from reference TRBV30 and TRBJ2-5, reads SQTIHQWPATLVQPVGSPLSLECTVEGTSNPNLYWYRQAAGRGLQLLFYSVGIGQISSEVPQNLSASRPQDRQFILSSKKLLLSDSGFYLCAWSKQGGETQYFGPGTRLLVL.

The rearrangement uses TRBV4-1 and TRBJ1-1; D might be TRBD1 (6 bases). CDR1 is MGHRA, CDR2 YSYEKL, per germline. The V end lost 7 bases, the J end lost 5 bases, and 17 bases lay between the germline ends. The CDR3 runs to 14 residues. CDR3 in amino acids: CASNRGGARTEAFF. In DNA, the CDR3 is TGCGCCAGCAACCGTGGGGGGGCGCGAACTGAAGCTTTCTTT.

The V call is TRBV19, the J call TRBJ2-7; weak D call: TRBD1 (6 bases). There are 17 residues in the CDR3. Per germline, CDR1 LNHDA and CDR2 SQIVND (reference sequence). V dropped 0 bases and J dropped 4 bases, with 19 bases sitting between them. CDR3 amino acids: CASSIDPRDTSMYEQYF. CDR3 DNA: TGTGCCAGTAGTATAGATCCCCGGGACACCAGTATGTACGAGCAGTACTTC.

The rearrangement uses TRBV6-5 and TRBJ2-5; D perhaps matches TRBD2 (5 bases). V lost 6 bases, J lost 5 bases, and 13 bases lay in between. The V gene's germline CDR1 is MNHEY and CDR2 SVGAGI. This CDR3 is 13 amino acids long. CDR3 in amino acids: CASSDPGSETQYF. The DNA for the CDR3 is TGTGCCAGCAGCGACCCGGGGTCGGAGACCCAGTACTTC.

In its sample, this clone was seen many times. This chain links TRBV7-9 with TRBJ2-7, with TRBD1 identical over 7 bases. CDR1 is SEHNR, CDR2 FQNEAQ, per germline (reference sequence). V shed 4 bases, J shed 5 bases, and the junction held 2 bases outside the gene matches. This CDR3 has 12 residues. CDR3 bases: TGTGCCAGCAGCTATGGGACAGACGAGCAGTACTTC. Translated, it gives CASSYGTDEQYF.

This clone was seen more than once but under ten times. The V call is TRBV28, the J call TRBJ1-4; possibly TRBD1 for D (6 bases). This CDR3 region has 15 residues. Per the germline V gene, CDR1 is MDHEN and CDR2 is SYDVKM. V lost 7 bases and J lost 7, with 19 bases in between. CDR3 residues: CASNVGGQRGEKLFF. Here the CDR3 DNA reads TGTGCCAGCAACGTGGGGGGGCAGAGGGGTGAAAAACTGTTTTTT.

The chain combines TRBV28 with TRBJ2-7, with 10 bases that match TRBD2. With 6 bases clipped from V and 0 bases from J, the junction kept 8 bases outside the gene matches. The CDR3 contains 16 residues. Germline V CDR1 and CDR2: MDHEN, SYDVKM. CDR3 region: CASRTYSGGPSYEQYF. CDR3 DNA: TGTGCCAGCAGGACCTATAGCGGGGGGCCCTCCTACGAGCAGTACTTC.

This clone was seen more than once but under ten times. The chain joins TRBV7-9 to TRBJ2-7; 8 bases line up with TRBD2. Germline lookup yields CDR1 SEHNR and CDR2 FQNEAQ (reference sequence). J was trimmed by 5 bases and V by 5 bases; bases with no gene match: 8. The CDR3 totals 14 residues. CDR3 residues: CASSPSGGVHEQYF. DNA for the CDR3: TGTGCCAGCAGCCCCAGCGGGGGAGTCCACGAGCAGTACTTC.

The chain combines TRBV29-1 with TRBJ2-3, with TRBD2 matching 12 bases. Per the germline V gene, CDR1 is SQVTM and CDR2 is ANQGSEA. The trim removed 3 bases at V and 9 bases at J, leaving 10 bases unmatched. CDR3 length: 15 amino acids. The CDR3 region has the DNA TGCAGCGTTGAGCCAGCTAGCGGGGGGGTTCCAACGCAGTATTTT. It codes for CSVEPASGGVPTQYF.

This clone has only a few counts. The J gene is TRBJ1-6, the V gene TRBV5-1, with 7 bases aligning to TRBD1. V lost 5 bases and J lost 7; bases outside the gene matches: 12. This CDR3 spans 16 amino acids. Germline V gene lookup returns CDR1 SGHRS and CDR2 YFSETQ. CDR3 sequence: CASSLEGALGNSPLHF. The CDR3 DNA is TGCGCCAGCAGTCTGGAGGGGGCCCTAGGGAATTCACCCCTCCACTTT.

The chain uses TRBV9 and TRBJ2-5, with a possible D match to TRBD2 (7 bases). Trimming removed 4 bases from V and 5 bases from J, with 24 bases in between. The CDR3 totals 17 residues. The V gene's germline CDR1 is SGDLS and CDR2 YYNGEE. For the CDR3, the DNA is TGTGCCAGCAGCCCTCAACAAGGTTGGGGGGGCCGGGAGACCCAGTACTTC. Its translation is CASSPQQGWGGRETQYF.

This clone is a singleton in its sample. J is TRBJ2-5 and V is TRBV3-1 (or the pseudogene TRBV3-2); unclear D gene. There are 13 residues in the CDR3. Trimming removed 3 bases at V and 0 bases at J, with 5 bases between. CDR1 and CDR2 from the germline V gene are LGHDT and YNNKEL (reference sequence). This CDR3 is CASSQGHQETQYF. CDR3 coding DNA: TGTGCCAGCAGCCAGGGCCACCAAGAGACCCAGTACTTC.

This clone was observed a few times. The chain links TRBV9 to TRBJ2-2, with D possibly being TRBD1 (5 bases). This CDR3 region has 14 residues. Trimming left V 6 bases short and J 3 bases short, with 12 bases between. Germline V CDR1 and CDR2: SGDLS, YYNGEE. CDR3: CASTGHPDTGELFF. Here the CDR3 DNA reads TGTGCCAGCACAGGACACCCCGACACCGGGGAGCTGTTTTTT.

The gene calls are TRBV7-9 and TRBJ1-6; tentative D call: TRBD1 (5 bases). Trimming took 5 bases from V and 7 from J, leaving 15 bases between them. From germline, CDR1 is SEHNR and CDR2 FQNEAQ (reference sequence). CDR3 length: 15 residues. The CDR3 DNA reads TGTGCCAGCAGCCCCCTGGGGCAACTGAATTCACCCCTCCACTTT. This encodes CASSPLGQLNSPLHF.

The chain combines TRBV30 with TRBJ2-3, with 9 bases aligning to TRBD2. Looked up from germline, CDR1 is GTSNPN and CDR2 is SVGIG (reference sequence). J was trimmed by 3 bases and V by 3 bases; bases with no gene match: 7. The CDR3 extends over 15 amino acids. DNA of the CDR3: TGTGCCTGGAGACGCGGGGGGGGCGGAACAGATACGCAGTATTTT. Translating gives CAWRRGGGGTDTQYF.

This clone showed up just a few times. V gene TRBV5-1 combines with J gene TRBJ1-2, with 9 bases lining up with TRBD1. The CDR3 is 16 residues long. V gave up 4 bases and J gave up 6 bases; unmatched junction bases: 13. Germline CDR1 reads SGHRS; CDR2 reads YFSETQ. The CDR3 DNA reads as TGCGCCAGCAGCCCCACCCCCGGGACAGGGCTCCATGGCTACACCTTC. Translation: CASSPTPGTGLHGYTF.

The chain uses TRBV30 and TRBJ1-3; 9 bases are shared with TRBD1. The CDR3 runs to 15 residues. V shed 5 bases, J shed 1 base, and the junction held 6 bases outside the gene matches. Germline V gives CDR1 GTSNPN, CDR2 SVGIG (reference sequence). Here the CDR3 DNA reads TGTGCCTGGTGCCAACAGGGGGCTTCTGGAAACACCATATATTTT. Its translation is CAWCQQGASGNTIYF.

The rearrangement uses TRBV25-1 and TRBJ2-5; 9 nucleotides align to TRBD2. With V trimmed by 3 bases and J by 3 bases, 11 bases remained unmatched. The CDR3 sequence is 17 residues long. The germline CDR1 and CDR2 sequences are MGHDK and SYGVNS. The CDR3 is CASSEGLAGGWEETQYF. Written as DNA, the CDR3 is TGTGCCAGCAGTGAGGGACTAGCCGGAGGATGGGAAGAGACCCAGTACTTC.

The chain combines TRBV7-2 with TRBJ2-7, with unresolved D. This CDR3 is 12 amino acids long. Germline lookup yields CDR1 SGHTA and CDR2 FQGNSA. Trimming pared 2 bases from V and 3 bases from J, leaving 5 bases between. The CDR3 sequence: CASSLFRYEQYF. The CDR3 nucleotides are TGTGCCAGCAGCTTATTTCGCTACGAGCAGTACTTC.

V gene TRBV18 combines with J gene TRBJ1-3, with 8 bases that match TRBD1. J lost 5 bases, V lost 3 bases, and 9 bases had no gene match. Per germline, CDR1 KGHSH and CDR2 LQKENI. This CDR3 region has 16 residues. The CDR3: CASSPTTGGSRNTIYF. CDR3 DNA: TGTGCCAGCTCACCTACTACAGGGGGTAGTAGAAACACCATATATTTT.